A single sample is the source of the 16 T cell receptor beta chains below, sequenced in a study of OX40 agonist ivuxolimab in advanced cancers. Library prep was done by the immunoSEQ multiplex PCR assay. TCRdb limited this immuneACCESS table to in-frame rearrangements with V and J called. A share of clones is missing; checked studies link under half to unresolved V genes, and the rest is unexplained. In this sample the table shows roughly 80,000 clones, roughly 91% of which occur a single time. The ten largest clonotypes hold 1.5% to 2% of the sample. The sequences come from CD4+ or CD8+ T cells sorted from blood, collected in a trial of the OX40 agonist ivuxolimab. The source of these receptors is an adult with an advanced solid tumor such as melanoma, head and neck, liver or kidney cancer.

The sample holds one count of this clone. V and J are TRBV15 and TRBJ2-7; D not resolved. The germline V and J ends were trimmed by 0 bases and 1 base, with 7 bases remaining between them. CDR1 and CDR2 from the germline V gene are LNHNV and YYDKDF (reference sequence). The CDR3 has 14 residues. CDR3 residues: CATSRDYLSYEQYF. The CDR3 DNA reads TGTGCCACCAGCAGAGATTACTTATCCTACGAGCAGTACTTC.

The genes are TRBV4-2 and TRBJ2-1, with 8 positions matching TRBD2. The J segment lost 2 bases and the V segment lost 2 bases, leaving 2 bases of the junction unmatched. CDR3 length equals 15 residues. CDR1 is LGHNA and CDR2 is YNFKEQ in the germline V gene. The CDR3 is CASSQTAGAYNEQFF. DNA for the CDR3: TGTGCCAGCAGCCAAACAGCGGGGGCCTACAATGAGCAGTTCTTC.

This clone was found once. The J gene is TRBJ2-4, the V gene TRBV20-1, with D hard to call. The germline V gene encodes CDR1 DFQATT and CDR2 SNEGSKA (reference sequence). V lost 4 bases and J 7 bases, leaving 8 bases between the germline ends. This CDR3 is built from 11 residues. The CDR3 coding sequence is TGCAGTGCTAATCCCGGCAACATTCAGTACTTC. Protein product: CSANPGNIQYF.

The chain carries TRBV5-1 and TRBJ2-1; 11 bases agree with TRBD2. Germline CDR1 SGHRS, CDR2 YFSETQ. The CDR3 contains 18 residues. V shed 4 bases, J shed 1 base, and the junction held 10 bases outside the gene matches. CDR3 in amino acids: CASSTLAGGFTSYNEQFF. The CDR3 bases are TGCGCCAGCAGCACCCTAGCGGGAGGTTTTACTTCCTACAATGAGCAGTTCTTC. Together with reference TRBV5-1 and TRBJ2-1, the CDR3 gives the full variable domain: KAGVTQTPRYLIKTRGQQVTLSCSPISGHRSVSWYQQTPGQGLQFLFEYFSETQRNKGNFPGRFSGRQFSNSRSEMNVSTLELGDSALYLCASSTLAGGFTSYNEQFFGPGTRLTVL.

The chain carries TRBV7-2 and TRBJ1-5; D is ambiguous. Germline V gene sequence: CDR1 SGHTA, CDR2 FQGNSA. This CDR3 comprises 17 residues. V dropped 5 bases and J dropped 6 bases, with 23 bases sitting between them. The CDR3 here is CASSPLLYSNPGQPQHF. DNA of the CDR3: TGTGCCAGCAGCCCACTCCTCTACAGTAACCCAGGTCAGCCCCAGCATTTT.

The J gene is TRBJ2-2, the V gene TRBV28; 7 bases line up with TRBD1. The CDR3 covers 16 residues. Unmatched junction bases numbered 8, after V lost 6 bases and J lost 1 base. Germline CDR1 reads MDHEN; CDR2 reads SYDVKM. The CDR3 is CASSGLYRGNTGELFF. CDR3 bases: TGTGCCAGCAGCGGACTGTACAGGGGGAACACCGGGGAGCTGTTTTTT.

The chain carries TRBV7-9 and TRBJ1-1; D possibly corresponds to TRBD1 (6 bases). This CDR3 contains 16 residues. CDR1 is SEHNR and CDR2 is FQNEAQ in the germline V gene (reference sequence). V lost 5 bases to trimming and J lost 0 bases, with 16 bases between them. The CDR3 protein is CASSPWGGGVNTEAFF. Here the CDR3 DNA reads TGTGCCAGCAGCCCGTGGGGGGGCGGTGTGAACACTGAAGCTTTCTTT.

This clone has a single count. The chain joins TRBV4-1 to TRBJ2-4, with D hard to call. Germline lookup yields CDR1 MGHRA and CDR2 YSYEKL. The CDR3 is 15 amino acids. The germline V and J ends were trimmed by 0 bases and 9 bases, with 15 bases remaining between them. In DNA form, the CDR3 reads TGCGCCAGCAGCCAAGATCTTGGCTCCCATATCATTCAGTACTTC. Its translation is CASSQDLGSHIIQYF.

The genes are TRBV30 and TRBJ2-7, with unresolved D. CDR3 size: 11 residues. Deletions cut 0 bases from V and 4 bases from J, with 4 bases between. Germline CDR1 GTSNPN, CDR2 SVGIG (reference sequence). In nucleotides, the CDR3 is TGTGCCTGGAGTGTACGTTACGAGCAGTACTTC. Translated, it gives CAWSVRYEQYF.

V and J are TRBV19 and TRBJ1-2, with a tentative D call TRBD1 (5 bases). Germline V CDR1 and CDR2: LNHDA, SQIVND (reference sequence). V was clipped by 6 bases and J by 2 bases, with 19 bases between them. This CDR3 contains 16 residues. The CDR3 DNA follows: TGTGCCAGTAGACCCGAACGCGGGGGAGGAAACTATGGCTACACCTTC. Amino acid sequence: CASRPERGGGNYGYTF.

The J gene is TRBJ2-7, the V gene TRBV5-1; 7 bases line up with TRBD2. V lost 4 bases and J lost 6; bases outside the gene matches: 10. The CDR3 spans 14 residues. Germline CDR1 SGHRS, CDR2 YFSETQ. Written as DNA, the CDR3 is TGCGCCAGCAGCCTTGGACGGACTAGGGGCGAGCAGTACTTC. This encodes CASSLGRTRGEQYF.

The rearrangement joins TRBV28 to TRBJ1-1; 7 positions agree with TRBD1. V shed 0 bases, J shed 0 bases, and the junction held 7 bases outside the gene matches. From germline, CDR1 is MDHEN and CDR2 SYDVKM. The CDR3 loop spans 17 amino acids. The CDR3 sequence: CASSLWMGTVMNTEAFF. In DNA, the CDR3 is TGTGCCAGCAGTTTATGGATGGGGACAGTTATGAACACTGAAGCTTTCTTT.

CDR3 region: CASSVQGATEAFF. The CDR3 nucleotides read TGTGCCAGCAGTGTACAGGGGGCGACTGAAGCTTTCTTT. The chain carries TRBV11-3 and TRBJ1-1, with 9 positions matching TRBD1. V gave up 6 bases and J gave up 5 bases; unmatched junction bases: 4. The CDR3 has 13 amino acids. Germline CDR1 reads SGHNT; CDR2 reads YENEEA. Variable domain in full (rest from reference TRBV11-3 and TRBJ1-1): EAGVVQSPRYKIIEKKQPVAFWCNPISGHNTLYWYLQNLGQGPELLIRYENEEAVDDSQLPKDRFSAERLKGVDSTLKIQPAELGDSAVYLCASSVQGATEAFFGQGTRLTVV.

The J gene is TRBJ2-3, the V gene TRBV11-3; a possible D gene is TRBD1 (5 bases). Trimming stripped 3 bases from V and 4 bases from J, with 17 bases between. Germline loops: CDR1 SGHNT, CDR2 YENEEA. This CDR3 region has 16 residues. CDR3 nucleotide sequence: TGTGCCAGCAGCTTTGGGGCGGTAGGCTCCTCAGATACGCAGTATTTT. This sequence encodes CASSFGAVGSSDTQYF. Filled out from reference TRBV11-3 and TRBJ2-3, the complete variable domain reads EAGVVQSPRYKIIEKKQPVAFWCNPISGHNTLYWYLQNLGQGPELLIRYENEEAVDDSQLPKDRFSAERLKGVDSTLKIQPAELGDSAVYLCASSFGAVGSSDTQYFGPGTRLTVL.

The J gene is TRBJ1-2, the V gene TRBV4-3; TRBD1 matches 8 bases. This CDR3 has 18 residues. Germline values: CDR1 LGHNA, CDR2 YSLEER. The ends lost 2 bases at V and 4 bases at J; junction bases unmatched: 15. This chain's CDR3 is CASSQSIGGRGRLYGYTF. The CDR3 DNA is TGCGCCAGCAGCCAAAGTATAGGCGGCAGGGGGCGTCTCTATGGCTACACCTTC.

This chain uses TRBV18 with TRBJ2-2; 9 positions agree with TRBD2. Germline V gives CDR1 KGHSH, CDR2 LQKENI. Unmatched junction bases numbered 5, after V lost 0 bases and J lost 6 bases. The CDR3 has 16 residues. CDR3 sequence (DNA): TGTGCCAGCTCACCACCGATCCTAGCGGGACCCGGGGAGCTGTTTTTT. Protein product: CASSPPILAGPGELFF.